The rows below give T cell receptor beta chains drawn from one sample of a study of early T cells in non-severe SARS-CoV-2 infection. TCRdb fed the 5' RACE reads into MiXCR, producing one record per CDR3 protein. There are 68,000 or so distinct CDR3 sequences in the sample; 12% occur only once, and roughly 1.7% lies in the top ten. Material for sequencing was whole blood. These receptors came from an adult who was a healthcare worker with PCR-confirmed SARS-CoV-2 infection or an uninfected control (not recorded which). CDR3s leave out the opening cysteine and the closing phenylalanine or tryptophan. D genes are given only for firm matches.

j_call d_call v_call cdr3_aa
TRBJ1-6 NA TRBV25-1 ASSLSRGNSPLH
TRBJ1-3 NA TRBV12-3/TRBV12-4 ASTPGDSGNTIY
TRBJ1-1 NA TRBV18 ASSPNTEAF
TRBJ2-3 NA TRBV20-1 SATSAADTQY
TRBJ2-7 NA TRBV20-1 SARQGYEQY
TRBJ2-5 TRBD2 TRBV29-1 SWQTTSGQETQY
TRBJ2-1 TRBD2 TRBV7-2 ASSLVGRRGSGNEQF
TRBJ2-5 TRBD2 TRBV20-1 GAGSARQETQY
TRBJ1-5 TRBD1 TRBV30 AWSLGQGGNQPQH
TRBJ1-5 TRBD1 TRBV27 ASSPRTGDSNQPQH
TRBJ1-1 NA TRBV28 ASSRGGALSEAF
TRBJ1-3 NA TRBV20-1 SASGRAGNTIY
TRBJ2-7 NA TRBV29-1 SVTPGESSYEQY
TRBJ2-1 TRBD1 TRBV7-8 ASSLRDRIYNEQF
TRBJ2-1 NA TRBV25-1 ASSESWVAEQF
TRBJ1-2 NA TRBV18 ASSRNSPVYGYT